The 13 T cell receptor beta chains below were found in one sample sequenced in a study of T cell responses to AZD1222 COVID-19 vaccine. The repertoire was sequenced with immunoSEQ multiplex PCR; TCRdb's copy has only in-frame clones and lacks some. The data hold 150,000 or so clones, with 70% to 90% observed a single time. Material: peripheral blood, obtained 28 days after the second dose of the MenACWY control vaccine. The receptor source for this set is an adult who received the MenACWY meningococcal vaccine as a control.

About this clone: Other DNA sequences in this sample translate to the same CDR3. This chain joins TRBV5-1 and TRBJ1-2, with TRBD1 as a possible D gene (6 bases). CDR3 length: 13 amino acids. V was clipped by 4 bases and J by 2 bases, with 9 bases between them. Germline V gives CDR1 SGHRS, CDR2 YFSETQ. CDR3 sequence reads: CASSLGQNYGYTF. The DNA for the CDR3 is TGCGCCAGCAGCCTAGGACAGAACTATGGCTACACCTTC.

J is TRBJ1-2 and V is TRBV27; D unresolved. CDR1 MNHEY and CDR2 SMNVEV come from the germline V gene (reference sequence). Deletions cut 3 bases from V and 6 bases from J, with 11 bases between. CDR3 length: 13 residues. The CDR3 coding sequence is TGTGCCAGCAGTTTTCGGACGGGAAATGGCTACACCTTC. It encodes CASSFRTGNGYTF.

The V call is TRBV28, the J call TRBJ1-2; the D gene is possibly TRBD1 (6 bases). Per germline, CDR1 MDHEN and CDR2 SYDVKM. The CDR3 consists of 13 residues. V lost 7 bases to trimming and J lost 3 bases, with 12 bases between them. CDR3 coding DNA: TGTGCCAGCATGGGGGCCATGGACTATGGCTACACCTTC. Residues: CASMGAMDYGYTF.

V and J are TRBV5-1 and TRBJ2-5; 14 bases are a match to TRBD2. Per germline, CDR1 SGHRS and CDR2 YFSETQ. Losses at the gene ends were 4 bases for V and 5 bases for J; bases not matched to a gene: 10. This CDR3 is built from 17 residues. CDR3 bases: TGCGCCAGCAGCACTGCCGGGACTAGCGGGAGAGGTGAGACCCAGTACTTC. This codes for CASSTAGTSGRGETQYF. Supplemented by reference TRBV5-1 and TRBJ2-5, the full variable domain reads KAGVTQTPRYLIKTRGQQVTLSCSPISGHRSVSWYQQTPGQGLQFLFEYFSETQRNKGNFPGRFSGRQFSNSRSEMNVSTLELGDSALYLCASSTAGTSGRGETQYFGPGTRLLVL.

The chain recombines TRBV20-1 with TRBJ2-1; 12 bases line up with TRBD2. V dropped 3 bases and J dropped 7; count of bases not matched to a gene: 4. Germline-derived CDR1 and CDR2 are DFQATT and SNEGSKA (reference sequence). CDR3 length equals 14 residues. The CDR3 DNA reads TGCAGTGCTAGTGGACTAGCGGGGACAAATGAGCAGTTCTTC. Its protein product is CSASGLAGTNEQFF.

This rearrangement joins TRBV2 to TRBJ1-1; TRBD1 matches 9 bases. The CDR3 runs to 14 residues. The germline V gene has CDR1 SNHLY and CDR2 FYNNEI. V lost 6 bases to trimming and J lost 6 bases; unmatched junction nucleotides: 8. DNA of the CDR3: TGTGCCAGCAGGGGACAGGGCCCTAGTGCTGAAGCTTTCTTT. The encoded protein is CASRGQGPSAEAFF.

The chain recombines TRBV12-3 or TRBV12-4 with TRBJ1-1; the D is unclear. The CDR3 is made up of 12 amino acids. V was trimmed by 6 bases and J by 3 bases, leaving 8 bases between them. The CDR3 nucleotides are TGTGCCAGCAGCCCATTGGACACTGAAGCTTTCTTT. Its protein product is CASSPLDTEAFF.

The chain recombines TRBV24-1 with TRBJ2-7; 8 bases line up with TRBD1. This CDR3 contains 15 residues. Trimming cost V 5 bases and J 3 bases; bases outside gene matches: 8. Per germline, CDR1 KGHDR and CDR2 SFDVKD. CDR3 nucleotide sequence: TGTGCCACCAGTGGTGGGCCGGGACAGGACTACGAGCAGTACTTC. It yields the protein CATSGGPGQDYEQYF.

This chain connects TRBV5-8 to TRBJ2-3; D gene ambiguous. The V gene's germline CDR1 is SGHTS and CDR2 YDEGEE. The CDR3 runs 15 residues. V was pared by 0 bases and J by 1 base, with 9 bases between. DNA of the CDR3: TGTGCCAGCAGCTTGGCCTACTACCGCACAGATACGCAGTATTTT. It translates to CASSLAYYRTDTQYF.

The V gene is TRBV28, the J gene TRBJ2-7; possible D gene TRBD1, 5 bases. CDR1 and CDR2 (germline): MDHEN, SYDVKM. The CDR3 covers 12 residues. Trimming took off 4 bases at V and 4 bases at J, with 8 bases between the two ends. The CDR3 DNA is TGTGCCAGCAGTTCGACAGATTACGAGCAGTACTTC. Its protein is CASSSTDYEQYF.

This clone was seen a few times. The rearrangement joins TRBV7-8 to TRBJ1-1; 8 nucleotides align to TRBD1. Germline V gene data show CDR1 as SGHVS and CDR2 as FQNEAQ. The trim removed 5 bases at V and 4 bases at J, leaving 6 bases unmatched. The CDR3 is 14 residues long. CDR3 DNA: TGTGCCAGCAGCCCCGGACAGGGAGGCACTGAAGCTTTCTTT. It is translated as CASSPGQGGTEAFF.

V and J are TRBV19 and TRBJ2-7, with 7 nucleotides matching TRBD1. From germline, CDR1 is LNHDA and CDR2 SQIVND (reference sequence). The trim removed 5 bases at V and 2 bases at J, leaving 6 bases unmatched. The CDR3 extends over 14 amino acids. CDR3 sequence: CASSLGDSTYEQYF. Here the CDR3 DNA reads TGTGCCAGTAGTTTGGGGGACAGTACCTACGAGCAGTACTTC.

V and J are TRBV28 and TRBJ1-6; D is unclear. CDR3 size: 14 residues. The germline V and J ends were trimmed by 2 bases and 8 bases, with 10 bases remaining between them. Per germline, CDR1 MDHEN and CDR2 SYDVKM. CDR3 region: CASSLPRIHSPLHF. The DNA for the CDR3 is TGTGCCAGCAGTTTACCGAGGATTCATTCACCCCTCCACTTT.